The 23 T cell receptor beta chains in this list originate from one sample, sequenced in a study of regulatory T cells in long-lasting Graves disease (dated by TCRdb to about 2021). The time point label here, explained by the study, means: newly diagnosed GD, antithyroid drugs for less than 3 months. RNA was extracted from PBMCs in TRIzol for both TCR sequencing and RNA sequencing. The library was made by multiplex PCR. Sequencer: Illumina HiSeq 4000. To build TCR beta libraries, CDR3 regions were amplified by Arm-PCR using iRepertoire HTBI primers. TCRdb passed the public sequencing reads through fastp at Q25 and MiXCR, retaining productive beta sequences. Rows merge per CDR3 protein into single entries with the most common DNA and genes. This sample lists some 560,000 distinct CDR3 sequences; approximately 16% were detected once. The ten most abundant clones make up more than 20% of the sample. These sequences were also reported in another study, on T cells in Graves' hyperthyroidism and ophthalmopathy.

The sample in question was peripheral blood mononuclear cells (PBMCs), obtained at new diagnosis, from a patient treated with antithyroid drugs. Receptor source: a woman between 40 and 65 years old with Graves disease. Donor details come from another sample of the same person, matched by shared clones.

The gene calls are TRBV20-1 and TRBJ2-7; 11 bases are shared with TRBD1. The CDR3 totals 14 residues. The ends lost 5 bases at V and 3 bases at J; junction bases unmatched: 6. CDR1 is DFQATT and CDR2 is SNEGSKA in the germline V gene (reference sequence). This CDR3 reads CSAAAGTGGYEQYF. The CDR3 nucleotides are TGCAGTGCTGCCGCCGGGACAGGGGGCTACGAGCAGTACTTC.

In its sample, this clonotype was seen a few times. The rearrangement joins TRBV11-2 to TRBJ1-4; the match to TRBD1 covers 8 bases. Trimming removed 3 bases from V and 6 bases from J; junction bases left unmatched: 6. The germline CDR1 and CDR2 sequences are SGHAT and FQNNGV. The CDR3 consists of 15 residues. This CDR3 reads CASSFSTGADEKLFF. The CDR3 DNA sequence: TGTGCCAGCAGCTTCTCGACAGGGGCGGATGAAAAACTGTTTTTT. The full variable domain, rest sourced from reference TRBV11-2 and TRBJ1-4, is EAGVAQSPRYKIIEKRQSVAFWCNPISGHATLYWYQQILGQGPKLLIQFQNNGVVDDSQLPKDRFSAERLKGVDSTLKIQPAKLEDSAVYLCASSFSTGADEKLFFGSGTQLSVL.

This clonotype was counted at least ten times. This chain links TRBV19 with TRBJ1-1; D perhaps matches TRBD1 (5 bases). CDR3 length equals 17 residues. Germline values: CDR1 LNHDA, CDR2 SQIVND (reference sequence). V lost 3 bases to trimming and J lost 7 bases, with 24 bases between them. The CDR3 here is CASSIFGTSGRDGEAFF. CDR3 DNA sequence: TGTGCCAGTAGTATCTTCGGGACCTCCGGCCGAGACGGTGAAGCTTTCTTT. Filled out from reference TRBV19 and TRBJ1-1, the complete variable domain reads DGGITQSPKYLFRKEGQNVTLSCEQNLNHDAMYWYRQDPGQGLRLIYYSQIVNDFQKGDIAEGYSVSREKKESFPLTVTSAQKNPTAFYLCASSIFGTSGRDGEAFFGQGTRLTVV.

Only a few counts were recorded for this clonotype. The J gene is TRBJ2-7, the V gene TRBV7-9; D may be TRBD1 (5 bases). With 5 bases removed from V and 3 bases from J, the gap between germline ends came to 14 bases. The germline V gene encodes CDR1 SEHNR and CDR2 FQNEAQ (reference sequence). This CDR3 region has 14 residues. CDR3 sequence: CASSGKGYGYEQYF. The CDR3 bases are TGTGCCAGCAGCGGCAAGGGGTATGGCTACGAGCAGTACTTC.

Only a few counts were recorded for this clonotype. V gene TRBV5-6 combines with J gene TRBJ1-2; 7 bases agree with TRBD1. J was trimmed by 3 bases and V by 4 bases; bases with no gene match: 3. CDR3 length equals 13 residues. Germline-derived CDR1 and CDR2 are SGHDT and YYEEEE. The CDR3 sequence is CASSIQGYYGYTF. CDR3 DNA: TGTGCCAGCAGCATACAGGGGTACTATGGCTACACCTTC.

The chain uses TRBV28 and TRBJ2-3; unclear D gene. The CDR3 contains 14 residues. V was clipped by 5 bases and J by 3 bases, with 12 bases between them. The germline CDR1 and CDR2 sequences are MDHEN and SYDVKM. The CDR3 DNA reads as TGTGCCAGCAGTAATCCCTCCGGAACAGATACGCAGTATTTT. It translates to CASSNPSGTDTQYF.

This clonotype was detected ten times or more. The CDR3 DNA reads as TGTGCCAGCAGCTTAGAATTAGCGGGGAGTTACGGCTACACCTTC. Encoded protein: CASSLELAGSYGYTF. The genes are TRBV11-2 and TRBJ1-2; no clear D. Trimming stripped 0 bases from V and 8 bases from J, with 16 bases between. The length of the CDR3 is 15 residues. CDR1 is SGHAT and CDR2 is FQNNGV in the germline V gene.

This rearrangement joins TRBV6-1 to TRBJ2-7; 7 nucleotides align to TRBD2. The trim removed 8 bases at V and 3 bases at J, leaving 7 bases unmatched. The length of the CDR3 is 13 residues. The V gene's germline CDR1 is MNHNS and CDR2 SASEGT. As DNA, the CDR3 is TGTGCCAGCCGCGGGGGTAGCCTCTACGAGCAGTACTTC. Its translation is CASRGGSLYEQYF.

Only a few counts were recorded for this clonotype. The chain recombines TRBV5-1 with TRBJ2-5; D is unclear. Germline V gives CDR1 SGHRS, CDR2 YFSETQ. This CDR3 is built from 15 residues. Trimming left V 4 bases short and J 2 bases short, with 15 bases between. The CDR3 here is CASSTTSLGQETQYF. The CDR3 DNA sequence: TGCGCCAGCAGCACGACGTCATTAGGGCAAGAGACCCAGTACTTC.

This clonotype was recorded at least ten times. This sequence joins TRBV11-2 and TRBJ2-5, with a tentative D call TRBD1 (5 bases). The CDR3 has 14 residues. Germline CDR1 SGHAT, CDR2 FQNNGV. Trimming pared 2 bases from V and 4 bases from J, leaving 11 bases between. CDR3 residues: CASSLYTGPETQYF. The CDR3 DNA is TGTGCCAGCAGCTTATATACAGGCCCAGAGACCCAGTACTTC.

The rearrangement links TRBV28 to TRBJ2-3; TRBD2 matches at 7 bases. Trimming cost V 3 bases and J 1 base; bases outside gene matches: 1. The germline CDR1 and CDR2 sequences are MDHEN and SYDVKM. This CDR3 comprises 14 residues. CDR3 sequence: CASSFTSGTDTQYF. The CDR3 DNA sequence: TGTGCCAGCAGTTTTACTAGCGGCACAGATACGCAGTATTTT.

This clonotype came up a few times. The rearrangement joins TRBV9 to TRBJ2-3; D remains ambiguous. V lost 1 base and J lost 11, with 11 bases in between. The CDR3 runs to 12 residues. Germline V lookup: CDR1 SGDLS, CDR2 YYNGEE. Here the CDR3 reads CASSVKDTEQYF. As DNA, the CDR3 is TGTGCCAGCAGCGTAAAAGACACTGAGCAGTATTTT.

The chain combines TRBV24-1 with TRBJ2-5; no definite D call. The germline gives CDR1 KGHDR, CDR2 SFDVKD. V was cut by 1 base and J by 5 bases, with 4 bases left in between. The CDR3 loop spans 12 amino acids. CDR3 bases: TGTGCCACCAGTGATTTTCGCGAGACCCAGTACTTC. Protein: CATSDFRETQYF.

This clonotype has a handful of counts. This chain uses TRBV3-1 with TRBJ2-4; D remains ambiguous. The CDR3 totals 16 residues. The V end lost 1 base, the J end lost 8 bases, and 18 bases lay between the germline ends. Germline V CDR1 and CDR2: LGHDT, YNNKEL (reference sequence). DNA of the CDR3: TGTGCCAGCAGCCAAGGGGCACAAGGGCCCGAGGACATTCAGTACTTC. Translated: CASSQGAQGPEDIQYF.

Many counts were recorded for this clonotype. This chain joins TRBV7-9 and TRBJ2-7; tentatively, D is TRBD2 (7 bases). V was pared by 3 bases and J by 2 bases, with 11 bases between. The CDR3 has 14 residues. CDR1 is SEHNR, CDR2 FQNEAQ, per germline (reference sequence). The CDR3 sequence: CASSLGGLAYEQYF. CDR3 DNA: TGTGCCAGCAGCTTGGGGGGGCTGGCCTACGAGCAGTACTTC.

This rearrangement joins TRBV3-1 to TRBJ1-3; a weak D match, TRBD1 (5 bases). Trimming removed 1 base from V and 8 bases from J, with 15 bases in between. CDR3 length equals 15 residues. Per germline, CDR1 LGHDT and CDR2 YNNKEL (reference sequence). DNA of the CDR3: TGTGCCAGCAGCCAAGGGTGGAGGGGCGCCGACACCATATATTTT. Translation gives CASSQGWRGADTIYF.

This clonotype was observed at least ten times. The J gene is TRBJ1-2, the V gene TRBV12-3 or TRBV12-4; D is unclear. Trimming took 0 bases from V and 0 from J, leaving 11 bases between them. The CDR3 covers 16 residues. CDR3 DNA: TGTGCCAGCAGTTTAGCTTCAGGAGCAGCTAACTATGGCTACACCTTC. Its protein product is CASSLASGAANYGYTF.

This clonotype was recorded at least ten times. The chain uses TRBV20-1 and TRBJ2-5; 14 positions match TRBD2. Germline V CDR1 and CDR2: DFQATT, SNEGSKA (reference sequence). J gave up 1 base and V 2 bases, and 6 bases lay outside the gene matches. This CDR3 comprises 17 residues. In DNA, the CDR3 is TGCAGTGCTAGATCGGGACTAGCGGGGGCCATCCAAGAGACCCAGTACTTC. This translates into CSARSGLAGAIQETQYF.

This clonotype was found many times. The chain has TRBV2 and TRBJ1-6; 9 bases align to TRBD1. Germline assignment: CDR1 SNHLY and CDR2 FYNNEI. The trim removed 2 bases at V and 7 bases at J, leaving 3 bases unmatched. CDR3 length: 15 amino acids. CDR3 in DNA: TGTGCCAGCAGTGAATTTGGGACAGGGAATTCACCCCTCCACTTT. Protein sequence: CASSEFGTGNSPLHF. The complete variable domain, with remaining parts taken from reference TRBV2 and TRBJ1-6, reads EPEVTQTPSHQVTQMGQEVILRCVPISNHLYFYWYRQILGQKVEFLVSFYNNEISEKSEIFDDQFSVERPDGSNFTLKIRSTKLEDSAMYFCASSEFGTGNSPLHFGNGTRLTVT.

J is TRBJ1-2 and V is TRBV27; maybe TRBD1 (5 bases). V shed 5 bases and J shed 5 bases, with 18 bases lying between them. CDR3 length: 15 amino acids. Germline lookup yields CDR1 MNHEY and CDR2 SMNVEV (reference sequence). The CDR3 reads CASSGDPGVIYGYTF. In nucleotides, the CDR3 is TGTGCCAGCAGTGGAGACCCGGGGGTCATTTATGGCTACACCTTC.

To note about this clonotype: A much larger clone sits a single nucleotide away, making a read error possible. This chain's CDR3 is CASLRGRDEQYF. The CDR3 DNA reads as TGTGCCAGCCTCAGGGGCAGGGACGAGCAGTACTTC. The chain recombines TRBV12-3 or TRBV12-4 with TRBJ2-7; D possibly corresponds to TRBD1 (6 bases). V gave up 8 bases and J gave up 5 bases, with 13 bases separating them. The CDR3 extends over 12 amino acids.

Many counts were recorded for this clonotype. The V and J genes are TRBV12-3 or TRBV12-4 and TRBJ1-2, with D unresolved. The CDR3 runs to 13 residues. V lost 1 base, J lost 4 bases, and 7 bases lay in between. Written as DNA, the CDR3 is TGTGCCAGCAGTTTAGGAATGGGCTATGGCTACACCTTC. Its translation is CASSLGMGYGYTF.

This clonotype was picked up many times. The CDR3 nucleotides are TGTGCCAGCTCCTCCAGGGCGTATAGCAATCAGCCCCAGCATTTT. Translation gives CASSSRAYSNQPQHF. The V and J genes are TRBV2 and TRBJ1-5, with a weak D call TRBD1 (5 bases). Trimming pared 8 bases from V and 0 bases from J, leaving 14 bases between. Germline-derived CDR1 and CDR2 are SNHLY and FYNNEI. The CDR3 is 15 amino acids.